Listed below are T cell receptor beta chains from one sample, sequenced in a study of blood T cells in healthy people across ages. From the 5' RACE reads, TCRdb called clonotypes with MiXCR, one entry per CDR3 protein. The sample contains approximately 800,000 distinct CDR3 sequences, roughly 24% of which appear only once. This sample was shared with a second study, whose subject was T cells of mothers and their children.

Sequenced: blood. The receptors shown here come from a boy between 10 and 17 years old in good health. Both conserved end residues are part of each CDR3. D genes are given only for firm matches. Rows give clone size only sometimes, using once, few, many, or a class for an expanded clone.

TRBV28	13	TRBD1	many	TRBJ1-2	CASSFQGDYGYTF	TGTGCCAGCAGTTTTCAGGGGGACTATGGCTACACCTTC
TRBV7-6	16	-	-	TRBJ2-2	CASSQFPAGNTGELFF	TGTGCCAGCAGCCAATTCCCTGCGGGGAACACCGGGGAGCTGTTTTTT
TRBV3-1	16	-	-	TRBJ2-6	CASSAYDRSGANVLTF	TGTGCCAGCAGCGCGTATGACAGGTCTGGGGCCAACGTCCTGACTTTC
TRBV28	14	-	few	TRBJ2-4	CASSQQGAKNIQYF	TGTGCCAGCAGTCAACAGGGAGCCAAAAACATTCAGTACTTC
TRBV7-9	17	TRBD2	few	TRBJ2-5	CASSLGLLAGSRETQYF	TGTGCCAGCAGCTTGGGGCTACTAGCGGGGTCAAGGGAGACCCAGTACTTC
TRBV10-3	15	TRBD2	-	TRBJ2-1	CAISEGLADYNEQFF	TGTGCCATCAGTGAAGGACTAGCGGACTACAATGAGCAGTTCTTC
TRBV11-2	16	-	-	TRBJ2-3	CASTHFGGIPPDTQYF	TGTGCCAGCACCCACTTCGGAGGGATTCCGCCAGATACGCAGTATTTT
TRBV10-2	17	-	-	TRBJ2-4	CATRGLALTSARIIQYF	TGCGCCACCCGGGGGTTGGCGCTGACTTCAGCCAGGATCATTCAGTACTTC
TRBV20-1	12	-	-	TRBJ2-7	CTECAGKYEQYF	TGCACTGAGTGTGCAGGGAAGTACGAGCAGTACTTC
TRBV10-2	14	TRBD2	-	TRBJ2-1	CASREAGGPNEQFF	TGCGCCAGCAGAGAAGCGGGGGGGCCGAATGAGCAGTTCTTC
TRBV3-1	13	-	-	TRBJ1-5	CASSPRRDQPQHF	TGTGCCAGCAGCCCGAGAAGGGATCAGCCCCAGCATTTT
TRBV7-3	13	-	-	TRBJ2-2	CASSRTGHGELFF	TGTGCCAGCAGCCGAACAGGGCACGGGGAGCTGTTTTTT
TRBV5-5	14	-	few	TRBJ2-4	CASSLVGNEDIQYF	TGTGCCAGCAGCTTGGTAGGGAACGAGGACATTCAGTACTTC
TRBV7-9	11	-	-	TRBJ2-5	CASSFAETQHF	TGTGCCAGCAGCTTTGCAGAGACCCAGCACTTC
TRBV4-1	16	-	-	TRBJ1-5	CASSPRLFFGDQPQHF	TGCGCCAGCAGCCCCCGGTTGTTCTTCGGGGATCAGCCCCAGCATTTT
TRBV7-6	12	-	few	TRBJ2-2	CASSGSTGELFF	TGTGCCAGCAGCGGGAGCACCGGGGAGCTGTTTTTT
TRBV6-5	15	TRBD1	-	TRBJ2-7	CAGRTGDPRWGEQYF	TGTGCCGGCAGAACAGGGGACCCTCGCTGGGGCGAGCAGTACTTC
TRBV9	15	TRBD1	few	TRBJ2-7	CASSVADRLESEQYF	TGTGCCAGCAGCGTAGCGGACAGGTTGGAGAGCGAGCAGTACTTC
TRBV20-1	16	TRBD2	-	TRBJ2-1	CSALSRSGGVFNEQFF	TGCAGTGCCCTATCTAGGTCGGGGGGGGTGTTCAATGAGCAGTTCTTC
TRBV11-2	15	-	-	TRBJ2-2	CASSSTGSYTGELFF	TGTGCCAGCAGCTCAACTGGGTCGTACACCGGGGAGCTGTTTTTT
TRBV3-1	16	TRBD1	few	TRBJ2-2	CASSPLGTVNTGELFF	TGTGCCAGCAGCCCCCTAGGGACAGTGAACACCGGGGAGCTGTTTTTT
TRBV7-8	16	-	few	TRBJ2-4	CASSPARASDKNIQYF	TGTGCCAGCAGCCCAGCAAGGGCTAGCGACAAAAACATTCAGTACTTC
TRBV5-1	17	-	-	TRBJ1-2	CASSLVLIGRSRDGYTF	TGCGCCAGCAGCTTGGTATTGATCGGGAGGAGCAGGGATGGCTACACCTTC
TRBV27	14	-	few	TRBJ2-7	CASSFGLQPYEQYF	TGTGCCAGCAGTTTCGGCCTACAACCCTACGAGCAGTACTTC
TRBV19	15	-	-	TRBJ2-5	CASSIRTRYQETQYF	TGTGCCAGTAGTATCCGAACTCGGTACCAAGAGACCCAGTACTTC
TRBV5-5	15	TRBD1	-	TRBJ1-2	CASSSGQGVLDGYTF	TGTGCCAGCAGCTCAGGACAGGGGGTATTAGATGGCTACACCTTC